This TCR beta chain was sequenced during a study of beta chain features in type 1 diabetes. Study information: Examined across all samples were just under 110,000,000 sorted cells.

General observations from the study: Among patients with Type 1 diabetes, TCRB CDR3s were moderately but significantly shorter in every one of the four CD4+ subsets.

What was sequenced were expressed TCRB transcripts, since all of the isolated RNA had been reverse transcribed. Sequencing was performed with immunoSEQ multiplex PCR; in TCRdb, only in-frame clones are kept and a portion is missing. The sample carries 900,000 or so clones, 17% recorded once. This clone has more than one count but fewer than ten. Its matching antigen is unknown. Between the trimmed V and J ends, which lost 3 bases and 8 bases, there was a span of 20 bases. The CDR3 covers 16 residues. Germline CDR1 is SGDLS and CDR2 is YYNGEE. The authors took one heparinised blood draw, averaging approximately 120 mL, from each donor. It was via CD45RO/CCR7/CD25/CD127/CD95/CD27 that CD4+ naive, central memory, regulatory and stem cell-like memory cells were sorted.

Sequenced input: naive CD4+ T cells from blood. The J gene is TRBJ2-2, the V gene TRBV9; a weak D match, TRBD2 (6 bases). This clonotype was sampled from a woman aged 18-29 years in good health. CDR3: CASSGGLRGAGGELFF. Here the CDR3 DNA reads TGTGCCAGCAGCGGGGGACTTCGTGGGGCCGGTGGGGAGCTGTTTTTT.